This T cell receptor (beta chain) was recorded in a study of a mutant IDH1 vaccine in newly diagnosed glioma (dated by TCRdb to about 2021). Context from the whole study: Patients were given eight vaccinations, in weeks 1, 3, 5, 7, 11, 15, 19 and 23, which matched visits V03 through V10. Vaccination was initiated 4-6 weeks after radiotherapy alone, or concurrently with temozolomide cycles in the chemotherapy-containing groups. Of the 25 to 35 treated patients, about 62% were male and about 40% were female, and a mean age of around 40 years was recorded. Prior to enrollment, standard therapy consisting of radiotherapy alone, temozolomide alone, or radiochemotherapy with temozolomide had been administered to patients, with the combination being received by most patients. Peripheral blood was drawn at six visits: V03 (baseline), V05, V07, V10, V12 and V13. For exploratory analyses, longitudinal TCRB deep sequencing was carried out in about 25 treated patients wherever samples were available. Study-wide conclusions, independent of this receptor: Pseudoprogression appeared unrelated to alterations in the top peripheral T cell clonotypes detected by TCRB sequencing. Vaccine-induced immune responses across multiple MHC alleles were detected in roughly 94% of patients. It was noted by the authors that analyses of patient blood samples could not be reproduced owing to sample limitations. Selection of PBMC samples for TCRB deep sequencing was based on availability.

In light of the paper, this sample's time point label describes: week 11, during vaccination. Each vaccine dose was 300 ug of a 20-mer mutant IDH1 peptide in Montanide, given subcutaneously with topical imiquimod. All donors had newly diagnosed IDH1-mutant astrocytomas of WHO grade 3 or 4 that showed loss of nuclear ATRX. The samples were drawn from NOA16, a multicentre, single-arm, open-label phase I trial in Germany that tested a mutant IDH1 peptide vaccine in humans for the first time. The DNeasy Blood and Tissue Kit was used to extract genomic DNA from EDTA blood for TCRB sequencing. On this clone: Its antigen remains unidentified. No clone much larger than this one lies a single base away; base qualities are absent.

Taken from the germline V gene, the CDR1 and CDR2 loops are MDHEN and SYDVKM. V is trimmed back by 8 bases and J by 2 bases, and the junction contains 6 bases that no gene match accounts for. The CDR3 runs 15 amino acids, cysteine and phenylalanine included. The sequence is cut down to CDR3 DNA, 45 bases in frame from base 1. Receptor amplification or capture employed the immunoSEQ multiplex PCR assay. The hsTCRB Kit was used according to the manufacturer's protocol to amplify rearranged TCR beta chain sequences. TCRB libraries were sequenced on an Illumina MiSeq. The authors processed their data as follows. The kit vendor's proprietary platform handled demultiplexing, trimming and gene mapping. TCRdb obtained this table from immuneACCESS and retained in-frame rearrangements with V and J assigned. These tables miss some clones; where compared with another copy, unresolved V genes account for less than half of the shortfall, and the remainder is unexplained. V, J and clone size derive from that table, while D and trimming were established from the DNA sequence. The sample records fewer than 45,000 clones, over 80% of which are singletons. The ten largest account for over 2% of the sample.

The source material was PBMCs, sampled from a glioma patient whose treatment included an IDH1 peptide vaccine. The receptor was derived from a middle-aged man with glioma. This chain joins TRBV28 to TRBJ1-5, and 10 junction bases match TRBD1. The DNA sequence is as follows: TGTGCCAGCGGGACCGGGACAGGGGGCAATCAGCCCCAGCATTTT. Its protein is CASGTGTGGNQPQHF.